The subject of this entry is one T cell receptor beta chain. The data were produced by immunoSEQ multiplex PCR, yet TCRdb's version contains in-frame clones alone and is incomplete. Seen here are some 130,000 clones, over 80% observed once, and the top ten hold about 1.9%. CDR1 is SEHNR, CDR2 FQNEAQ, per germline (reference sequence). The ends lost 5 bases at V and 8 bases at J; junction bases unmatched: 8. The CDR3 covers 13 residues. This entry comes from a study of control samples from healthy donors and cancer patients. Material for sequencing was blood. The chain joins TRBV7-9 to TRBJ1-2; 7 nucleotides line up with TRBD1. This sequence originates from a woman in her fifties or sixties in good health. Written as DNA, the CDR3 is TGTGCCAGCAGCGAAACAGGGGTGGGCGGCTACACCTTC. Translation gives CASSETGVGGYTF. Full variable domain (remainder filled in from reference TRBV7-9 and TRBJ1-2): DTGVSQNPRHKITKRGQNVTFRCDPISEHNRLYWYRQTLGQGPEFLTYFQNEAQLEKSRLLSDRFSAERPKGSFSTLEIQRTEQGDSAMYLCASSETGVGGYTFGSGTRLTVV.